The 28 T cell receptor beta chains given below trace back to one sample, sequenced in a study of healthy donors' naive CD4 and CD8 T cells. TCR libraries were built from about 500 ng of total RNA by linear amplification. TCRdb re-analysed the reads in MiXCR, keeping a single row per CDR3 protein. The sample consists of about 200,000 distinct CDR3 sequences, around 80% of them appearing once. The sample comprised naive CD4+ and CD8+ T cells sorted from blood, pooled from several donors. The receptors were gathered from a pool of human donors in good health; the sample pools cells from several healthy donors.

The CDR3 bases are TGTGCCAGCAGTTCTACAACAGGGTTCGGAAACACCATATATTTT. This translates into CASSSTTGFGNTIYF. V gene TRBV6-1 combines with J gene TRBJ1-3, with D possibly TRBD1 on 6 matching bases. The CDR3 has 15 amino acids. V was cut by 5 bases and J by 4 bases, with 15 bases left in between. The germline V gene has CDR1 MNHNS and CDR2 SASEGT.

The CDR3 spells CASSYLDRARPANYGYTF. The CDR3 DNA is TGTGCCAGCAGTTACTTAGATAGGGCCAGACCCGCAAACTATGGCTACACCTTC. This chain connects TRBV6-2 or TRBV6-3 to TRBJ1-2; unclear D gene. The germline V gene encodes CDR1 MNHEY and CDR2 SVGEGT. The V and J ends lost 1 base and 2 bases respectively, with 20 bases between them. This CDR3 has 18 amino acids.

The chain carries TRBV6-5 and TRBJ1-2; D not certain. Germline CDR1 reads MNHEY; CDR2 reads SVGAGI. This CDR3 has 13 residues. Trimming cost V 6 bases and J 6 bases, with 14 bases left between them. The CDR3 here is CASRQSWVHGYTF. The CDR3 nucleotides are TGTGCCAGCAGACAGTCCTGGGTGCATGGCTACACCTTC.

V usage is TRBV7-8 and J usage is TRBJ2-3, with D possibly TRBD2 on 5 matching bases. Germline CDR1 and CDR2: SGHVS and FQNEAQ. There are 16 residues in the CDR3. The ends were cut back, 6 bases at V and 0 bases at J, with 16 bases in the middle. CDR3: CASSPKLALSTDTQYF. Written as DNA, the CDR3 is TGTGCCAGCAGTCCCAAGCTAGCCCTTAGCACAGATACGCAGTATTTT.

This chain joins TRBV6-2 or TRBV6-3 and TRBJ2-1; TRBD1 agrees at 10 bases. Germline V gene sequence: CDR1 MNHEY, CDR2 SVGEGT. V lost 5 bases, J lost 10 bases, and 14 bases stayed unmatched. This CDR3 comprises 16 residues. The DNA of the CDR3 is TGTGCCAGCAGTGACTTCCCTCCAGCGACAGGGGGCGAGCAGTTCTTC. It specifies CASSDFPPATGGEQFF.

The chain combines TRBV29-1 with TRBJ1-1, with D maybe TRBD1 (5 bases). The CDR3 is 10 residues long. In germline, CDR1 is SQVTM, CDR2 ANQGSEA. The V gene lost 7 bases and the J gene lost 7 bases, with 10 bases spanning the gap. CDR3 sequence: CSASRGEAFF. The CDR3 DNA follows: TGCAGCGCTAGTAGGGGTGAAGCTTTCTTT.

This clonotype has ten or more counts. Here the CDR3 DNA reads TGTGCCATCAGTGGGAACCGAGGGACAGGCTACGAGCAGTACTTC. It yields the protein CAISGNRGTGYEQYF. The rearrangement joins TRBV10-3 to TRBJ2-7; TRBD1 matches at 8 bases. Trimming removed 4 bases from V and 3 bases from J; junction bases left unmatched: 8. Germline V gives CDR1 ENHRY, CDR2 SYGVKD. The length of the CDR3 is 15 residues.

The genes are TRBV29-1 and TRBJ2-2; D is undetermined. The CDR3 length is 14 residues. Germline values: CDR1 SQVTM, CDR2 ANQGSEA. V was trimmed by 5 bases and J by 2 bases, leaving 12 bases between them. CDR3 in DNA: TGCAGCGTTCCGTGGGGTGGAAACACCGGGGAGCTGTTTTTT. Residues: CSVPWGGNTGELFF.

V and J are TRBV29-1 and TRBJ2-1, with 8 bases matching TRBD2. With 5 bases clipped from V and 6 bases from J, the junction kept 6 bases outside the gene matches. Germline V gene data show CDR1 as SQVTM and CDR2 as ANQGSEA. The CDR3 is 13 amino acids. CDR3 residues: CSVYGRALNEQFF. CDR3 DNA sequence: TGCAGCGTTTACGGGAGGGCCCTCAATGAGCAGTTCTTC.

The chain uses TRBV5-5 and TRBJ1-6, with D tentatively TRBD1 (6 bases). CDR3 size: 13 residues. V lost 4 bases and J 10 bases, leaving 12 bases between the germline ends. Germline V gene sequence: CDR1 SGHKS, CDR2 YYEKEE (reference sequence). CDR3 DNA: TGTGCCAGCAGCCCGGCAGGGGACTCACCCCTCCACTTT. It yields the protein CASSPAGDSPLHF.

The chain is built from TRBV27 and TRBJ1-2; 8 bases match TRBD1. From germline, CDR1 is MNHEY and CDR2 SMNVEV (reference sequence). This CDR3 is 15 amino acids long. V lost 0 bases to trimming and J lost 8 bases; unmatched junction nucleotides: 8. For the CDR3, the DNA is TGTGCCAGCAGTTTATCCGGCAGGGGGCTTCGCGGCTACACCTTC. Translation gives CASSLSGRGLRGYTF.

This clonotype was found a few times. J is TRBJ1-2 and V is TRBV6-5, with TRBD1 matching 9 bases. V was pared by 5 bases and J by 5 bases, with 9 bases of the junction left unmatched. Germline V gene data show CDR1 as MNHEY and CDR2 as SVGAGI. CDR3 length: 15 residues. The CDR3 DNA follows: TGTGCCAGCAGTCCACCCGGGACAGGGTTATATGGCTACACCTTC. Amino acids: CASSPPGTGLYGYTF.

This clonotype has only a few counts. The chain has TRBV11-2 and TRBJ2-3; 10 bases match TRBD1. V lost 4 bases, J lost 1 base, and 5 bases stayed unmatched. Germline CDR1 and CDR2: SGHAT and FQNNGV. The CDR3 loop spans 16 amino acids. Here the CDR3 reads CASSSTGTGGTDTQYF. CDR3 DNA sequence: TGTGCCAGCAGCTCCACCGGGACAGGGGGCACAGATACGCAGTATTTT.

The chain has TRBV29-1 and TRBJ2-2, with TRBD2 matching over 8 bases. The CDR3 sequence is 14 residues long. Germline CDR1 is SQVTM and CDR2 is ANQGSEA. Trimming removed 8 bases from V and 0 bases from J; junction bases left unmatched: 5. The DNA for the CDR3 is TGCAGCTATATAGCGGGGACGAACACCGGGGAGCTGTTTTTT. It is translated as CSYIAGTNTGELFF.

The V gene is TRBV27, the J gene TRBJ1-2; the D gene is possibly TRBD1 (5 bases). The germline V gene has CDR1 MNHEY and CDR2 SMNVEV (reference sequence). The CDR3 contains 11 residues. Trimming shortened V by 7 bases and J by 7 bases, and 10 bases separated the two germline ends. CDR3 sequence: CASTAGSGYTF. CDR3 DNA sequence: TGTGCCAGCACCGCAGGGTCTGGCTACACCTTC.

This clonotype was recorded only once. The rearrangement uses TRBV5-5 and TRBJ2-2; D may be TRBD1 (5 bases). Germline assignment: CDR1 SGHKS and CDR2 YYEKEE (reference sequence). Trimming pared 0 bases from V and 1 base from J, leaving 10 bases between. CDR3 size: 16 residues. CDR3 loop: CASSLVGALNTGELFF. The CDR3 DNA reads as TGTGCCAGCAGCTTGGTAGGGGCCTTGAACACCGGGGAGCTGTTTTTT.

V gene TRBV6-5 combines with J gene TRBJ1-5; TRBD1 aligns across 8 bases. The trim removed 10 bases at V and 4 bases at J, leaving 3 bases unmatched. This CDR3 region has 12 residues. Germline CDR1 is MNHEY and CDR2 is SVGAGI. The CDR3: CATRTGNQPQHF. CDR3 DNA: TGTGCCACTCGGACAGGGAATCAGCCCCAGCATTTT.

The J gene is TRBJ2-1, the V gene TRBV6-5, with 8 nucleotides matching TRBD2. Trimming removed 2 bases from V and 3 bases from J; junction bases left unmatched: 18. CDR1 is MNHEY and CDR2 is SVGAGI in the germline V gene. This CDR3 contains 20 residues. The CDR3 DNA follows: TGTGCCAGCAGTTACACCAAATCGAACCTTAGAGCGGGGGTCTACAATGAGCAGTTCTTC. Its protein is CASSYTKSNLRAGVYNEQFF.

This clonotype came up once. CDR3 amino acids: CASSVSLAPSLEQFF. The CDR3 DNA sequence: TGTGCCAGTAGTGTAAGTCTAGCGCCATCACTTGAGCAGTTCTTC. This chain links TRBV19 with TRBJ2-1; D may be TRBD2 (6 bases). V was clipped by 5 bases and J by 9 bases, with 20 bases between them. The CDR3 has 15 residues. CDR1 and CDR2 from the germline V gene are LNHDA and SQIVND (reference sequence).

As concerns this clonotype: Mismatch with germline at one junction end may stem from a read error. The chain has TRBV6-5 and TRBJ2-1, with D possibly TRBD2 on 6 matching bases. The V gene's germline CDR1 is MNHEY and CDR2 SVGAGI. The CDR3 length is 12 residues. Here the CDR3 reads CASSPPGTLRAF. For the CDR3, the DNA is TGTGCCAGCAGTCCCCCCGGGACTCTCAGGGCCTTC.

The rearrangement links TRBV29-1 to TRBJ1-5; D is unclear. V gave up 4 bases and J gave up 7 bases, with 20 bases separating them. The CDR3 covers 15 residues. The germline CDR1 and CDR2 sequences are SQVTM and ANQGSEA. CDR3 region: CSVVFAGARVQPQHF. CDR3 bases: TGCAGCGTTGTGTTCGCCGGAGCAAGGGTCCAGCCCCAGCATTTT.

V and J are TRBV18 and TRBJ1-2; D may be TRBD1 (6 bases). The CDR3 loop spans 14 amino acids. The V gene's germline CDR1 is KGHSH and CDR2 LQKENI. Trimming pared 3 bases from V and 6 bases from J, leaving 14 bases between. In DNA form, the CDR3 reads TGTGCCAGCTCACCCCTGGACAGCGAACATGGCTACACCTTC. Translated: CASSPLDSEHGYTF.

This rearrangement joins TRBV4-2 to TRBJ1-2; maybe TRBD1 (5 bases). The CDR3 totals 15 residues. Looked up from germline, CDR1 is LGHNA and CDR2 is YNFKEQ. V gave up 1 base and J gave up 7 bases, with 16 bases separating them. This chain's CDR3 is CASSQATRDGGGYTF. The CDR3 DNA reads as TGTGCCAGCAGCCAAGCGACCCGGGACGGTGGTGGCTACACCTTC.

The rearrangement joins TRBV18 to TRBJ1-1; maybe TRBD1 (6 bases). From germline, CDR1 is KGHSH and CDR2 LQKENI. V was shortened by 6 bases and J by 10 bases, with 24 bases between the two germline ends. The CDR3 covers 15 residues. The CDR3 nucleotides are TGTGCCAGCTCCCTGGGCAGGGGCCCCGAAATCGGAGCTTTCTTT. Translating it yields CASSLGRGPEIGAFF.

This chain joins TRBV11-2 and TRBJ2-7, with no clear D. Per germline, CDR1 SGHAT and CDR2 FQNNGV. V dropped 1 base and J dropped 5 bases, with 9 bases sitting between them. This CDR3 comprises 13 residues. DNA of the CDR3: TGTGCCAGCAGCTTAGGGCAAACCCACGAGCAGTACTTC. Translating gives CASSLGQTHEQYF.

This clonotype showed up just a few times. The rearrangement joins TRBV6-5 to TRBJ2-5, with D tentatively TRBD2 (5 bases). Germline V gene sequence: CDR1 MNHEY, CDR2 SVGAGI. The germline V and J ends were trimmed by 0 bases and 4 bases, with 9 bases remaining between them. The CDR3 totals 14 residues. This chain's CDR3 is CASSYSRVRETQYF. CDR3 DNA: TGTGCCAGCAGTTACTCGAGGGTCCGAGAGACCCAGTACTTC.

The chain links TRBV5-1 to TRBJ2-5; a possible D gene is TRBD2 (6 bases). The V gene's germline CDR1 is SGHRS and CDR2 YFSETQ. Deletions cut 4 bases from V and 3 bases from J, with 10 bases between. The CDR3 sequence is 13 residues long. The CDR3 DNA is TGCGCCAGCAGCAGACTAGGAGAAGAGACCCAGTACTTC. This gives the protein CASSRLGEETQYF. The entire variable domain, with the rest obtained from reference TRBV5-1 and TRBJ2-5, is as follows: KAGVTQTPRYLIKTRGQQVTLSCSPISGHRSVSWYQQTPGQGLQFLFEYFSETQRNKGNFPGRFSGRQFSNSRSEMNVSTLELGDSALYLCASSRLGEETQYFGPGTRLLVL.

The chain combines TRBV11-1 with TRBJ1-2, with D perhaps TRBD1 (5 bases). Trimming took off 1 base at V and 8 bases at J, with 11 bases between the two ends. Germline CDR1 is SGHAT and CDR2 is FQDESV (reference sequence). The CDR3 runs to 13 residues. Written as DNA, the CDR3 is TGTGCCAGCAGCTTAGGGAGGACATTCGGCTACACCTTC. It is translated as CASSLGRTFGYTF.